These 12 T cell receptor beta chains originate from one sample sequenced in a study of cytomegalovirus exposure and HLA in healthy donors. PCR was performed using 60 Vbeta and 13 Jbeta primers. Only in-frame clones appear in the TCRdb table, and some are missing; sequencing was by immunoSEQ multiplex PCR. The sample holds about 140,000 clones; around four fifths are singletons and the top ten take about 1.4%. The specimen sequenced was PBMCs. The receptors here all came from a man aged 25 to 40 in good health and CMV-seropositive.

The chain couples TRBV19 to TRBJ2-1, with TRBD2 identical over 8 bases. The V and J ends lost 5 bases and 6 bases, in that order; junction bases with no gene match: 9. Germline assignment: CDR1 LNHDA and CDR2 SQIVND (reference sequence). This CDR3 has 15 residues. The CDR3 region has the DNA TGTGCCAGTAGTGCCCCTAGGACTAGCCTCAATGAGCAGTTCTTC. Translating gives CASSAPRTSLNEQFF.

This clone was seen a handful of times. V usage is TRBV7-2 and J usage is TRBJ2-7, with 9 bases aligning to TRBD2. Trimming removed 5 bases from V and 3 bases from J; junction bases left unmatched: 5. This CDR3 is 14 amino acids long. Germline-derived CDR1 and CDR2 are SGHTA and FQGNSA. The CDR3 region is CASSPGTSSYEQYF. CDR3 DNA: TGTGCCAGCAGCCCCGGGACTAGCAGCTACGAGCAGTACTTC.

The CDR3 region is CSVVVNTEAFF. CDR3 coding DNA: TGCAGCGTTGTAGTGAACACTGAAGCTTTCTTT. V is TRBV29-1 and J is TRBJ1-1; D call uncertain. Trimming took off 4 bases at V and 0 bases at J, with 3 bases between the two ends. CDR3 length: 11 amino acids. Germline V lookup: CDR1 SQVTM, CDR2 ANQGSEA.

The rearrangement joins TRBV6-5 to TRBJ2-5; the match to TRBD2 covers 7 bases. The CDR3 contains 14 residues. V shed 2 bases, J shed 0 bases, and the junction held 0 bases outside the gene matches. Germline loops: CDR1 MNHEY, CDR2 SVGAGI. The CDR3 region is CASSYRGDQETQYF. For the CDR3, the DNA is TGTGCCAGCAGTTACCGGGGGGACCAAGAGACCCAGTACTTC.

The J gene is TRBJ1-2, the V gene TRBV28; TRBD1 agrees at 9 bases. The length of the CDR3 is 16 residues. V shed 6 bases, J shed 4 bases, and the junction held 12 bases outside the gene matches. CDR1 and CDR2 (germline): MDHEN, SYDVKM. CDR3 nucleotides: TGTGCCAGCAGCCCCTGGGGACAGGGAATTGGCTATGGCTACACCTTC. This sequence encodes CASSPWGQGIGYGYTF.

The rearrangement uses TRBV7-9 and TRBJ2-5; a weak D match, TRBD2 (5 bases). V lost 1 base to trimming and J lost 9 bases, with 18 bases between them. This CDR3 has 15 residues. CDR1 is SEHNR and CDR2 is FQNEAQ in the germline V gene (reference sequence). DNA of the CDR3: TGTGCCAGCAGCTTAGGGCTGGACTCGATGGTGGCCCAGTACTTC. Translating it yields CASSLGLDSMVAQYF.

V is TRBV28 and J is TRBJ2-1, with 9 bases aligning to TRBD2. The CDR3 is 13 amino acids. With V trimmed by 6 bases and J by 9 bases, 6 bases remained unmatched. In germline, CDR1 is MDHEN, CDR2 SYDVKM. CDR3 loop: CASRASGTAEQFF. As DNA, the CDR3 is TGTGCCAGCAGGGCTAGCGGGACGGCTGAGCAGTTCTTC.

This rearrangement joins TRBV5-6 to TRBJ2-2; D possibly corresponds to TRBD2 (6 bases). V shed 3 bases and J shed 5 bases, with 11 bases lying between them. The germline gives CDR1 SGHDT, CDR2 YYEEEE. The CDR3 runs 14 residues. CDR3 residues: CASSWVAGTGELFF. As DNA, the CDR3 is TGTGCCAGCAGCTGGGTGGCGGGAACCGGGGAGCTGTTTTTT.

Only a few counts were recorded for this clone. The rearrangement uses TRBV5-4 and TRBJ1-1, with TRBD1 as a possible D gene (5 bases). Germline CDR1 and CDR2: SGHNT and YYREEE (reference sequence). V was shortened by 4 bases and J by 0 bases, with 7 bases between the two germline ends. The CDR3 totals 13 residues. As DNA, the CDR3 is TGTGCCAGCAGCACAGGTTTGAACACTGAAGCTTTCTTT. Its protein product is CASSTGLNTEAFF.

V is TRBV6-1 and J is TRBJ1-2; 7 nucleotides align to TRBD1. The V segment lost 2 bases and the J segment 3 bases; nucleotides outside the gene matches: 6. Germline CDR1 reads MNHNS; CDR2 reads SASEGT. This CDR3 is built from 15 residues. CDR3 sequence (DNA): TGTGCCAGCAGTGAATCGGGACAGCTTTACTATGGCTACACCTTC. Its protein product is CASSESGQLYYGYTF.

This sequence joins TRBV7-9 and TRBJ1-3; maybe TRBD1 (5 bases). V lost 2 bases and J 3 bases, leaving 8 bases between the germline ends. Germline lookup yields CDR1 SEHNR and CDR2 FQNEAQ (reference sequence). This CDR3 comprises 14 residues. The CDR3 is CASSLSQGGNTIYF. CDR3 DNA sequence: TGTGCCAGCAGCTTATCGCAGGGTGGAAACACCATATATTTT.

V and J are TRBV29-1 and TRBJ1-2; D not certain. The germline CDR1 and CDR2 sequences are SQVTM and ANQGSEA. The CDR3 is 15 amino acids. V was pared by 5 bases and J by 4 bases, with 20 bases between. The CDR3 DNA reads TGCAGCGTTTTGCCAGGTTCTCTGGTTGGCTATGGCTACACCTTC. Its protein product is CSVLPGSLVGYGYTF.